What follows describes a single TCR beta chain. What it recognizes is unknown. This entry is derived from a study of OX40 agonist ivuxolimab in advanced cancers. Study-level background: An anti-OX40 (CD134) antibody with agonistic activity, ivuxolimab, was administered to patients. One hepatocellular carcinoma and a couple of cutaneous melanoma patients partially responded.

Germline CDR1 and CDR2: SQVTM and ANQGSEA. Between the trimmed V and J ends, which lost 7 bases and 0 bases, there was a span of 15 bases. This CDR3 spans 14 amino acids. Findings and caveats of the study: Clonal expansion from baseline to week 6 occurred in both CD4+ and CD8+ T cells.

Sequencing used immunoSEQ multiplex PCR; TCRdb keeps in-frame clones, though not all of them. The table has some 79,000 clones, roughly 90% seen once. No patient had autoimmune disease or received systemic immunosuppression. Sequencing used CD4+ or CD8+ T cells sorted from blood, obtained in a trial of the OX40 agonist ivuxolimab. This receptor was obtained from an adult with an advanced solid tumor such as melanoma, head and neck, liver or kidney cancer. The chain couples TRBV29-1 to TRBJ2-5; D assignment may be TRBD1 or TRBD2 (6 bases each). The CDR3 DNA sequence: TGCAGCGCCGTGGGGGGCAGTTACCAAGAGACCCAGTACTTC. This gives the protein CSAVGGSYQETQYF.